This T cell receptor (beta chain) was captured by sequencing in a study of blood T cell repertoires in COVID-19. Study-wide context: Whether acute or convalescent, the COVID-19 samples came from the United States, Italy and Spain.

Sequenced by immunoSEQ multiplex PCR; TCRdb stores in-frame clones only, minus some. The data show fewer than 250,000 clones, with around nine tenths seen just once and 3% to 3.5% held by the top ten. The germline CDR1 and CDR2 sequences are WNHNN and SYGVQD (reference sequence). CDR3 length: 15 residues. Trimming cost V 6 bases and J 0 bases; bases outside gene matches: 5. The chain couples TRBV10-1 to TRBJ2-1, with 7 bases fitting TRBD1. This sequence was found in a man between 60 and 75 years old with acute or convalescent COVID-19. Sequencing was performed on peripheral blood. The CDR3 DNA sequence: TGCGCCAGCAGCACAGGGGCGAGCTCCTACAATGAGCAGTTCTTC. Its translation is CASSTGASSYNEQFF.